The rows below give T cell receptor beta chains drawn from one sample of a study of cytotoxic CD8 clonotypes in ibrutinib-treated CLL. Assay used: immunoSEQ multiplex PCR; TCRdb lists only in-frame clones, some missing. This sample has roughly 76,000 clones, with around 80% found just once. This specimen consisted of PBMCs, obtained at disease progression, from a patient treated with ibrutinib. The receptors come from a human donor with chronic lymphocytic leukemia. Both conserved end residues are part of each CDR3. D genes are given only for firm matches. Clone sizes are given selectively: once, few, many, or a class where the clone is expanded.

cdr3_nt | cdr3_aa | j_call | v_call | clone_size | d_call
TGTGCCAGCTCACCAATCCAGAACACTGAAGCTTTCTTT | CASSPIQNTEAFF | TRBJ1-1 | TRBV18 | few | -
TGTGCCAGCCGAACTGGCGGGAGCTCGAATGAGCAGTTCTTC | CASRTGGSSNEQFF | TRBJ2-1 | TRBV7-2 | - | TRBD2
TGTGCCAGCAGCGCCCTAGCGGGATGGGCCTACAATGAGCAGTTCTTC | CASSALAGWAYNEQFF | TRBJ2-1 | TRBV9 | - | TRBD2
TGTGCCAGCTCACCGCTCATGAGCACAGATACGCAGTATTTT | CASSPLMSTDTQYF | TRBJ2-3 | TRBV18 | - | -
TGCGCCAGCTCGAATAGCGGGGACACAGATACGCAGTATTTT | CASSNSGDTDTQYF | TRBJ2-3 | TRBV5-1 | - | TRBD2
TGCGCCAGCAGCTCCCTGGGGATTTTGAACACTGAAGCTTTCTTT | CASSSLGILNTEAFF | TRBJ1-1 | TRBV5-1 | - | -
TGTGCCAGCAGCTTTGGACTGACTGTCTCCTACAATGAGCAGTTCTTC | CASSFGLTVSYNEQFF | TRBJ2-1 | TRBV5-8 | - | -
TGTGCCAGCAGCTCCCGGGACAGGGGCTCCTACGAGCAGTACTTC | CASSSRDRGSYEQYF | TRBJ2-7 | TRBV6-5 | - | TRBD1
TGTGCCTGGAGTGACACAGGTTACAATGAGCAGTTCTTC | CAWSDTGYNEQFF | TRBJ2-1 | TRBV30 | - | -
TGTGCCAGCAGCTTTGGGGAGGGGGCTGAAGCTTTCTTT | CASSFGEGAEAFF | TRBJ1-1 | TRBV11-3 | once | -
TGTGCCAGCAGTAAACAGGGGACTATCTACGAGCAGTACTTC | CASSKQGTIYEQYF | TRBJ2-7 | TRBV6-1 | - | -
TGTGCTAGCAGTGTTAGCGGGGGCACAGATACGCAGTATTTT | CASSVSGGTDTQYF | TRBJ2-3 | TRBV25-1 | - | TRBD2
TGTGCCAGCAGCTTAGATCTCGGGAGGACTCGGCCCCAGCATTTT | CASSLDLGRTRPQHF | TRBJ1-5 | TRBV11-2 | - | -
TGTGCCAGTAGTATCCCCCCGGACGGGAGGGGCCACACCTTC | CASSIPPDGRGHTF | TRBJ1-2 | TRBV19 | few | -
TGCGCCAGCAGTTCGGGTGGATCTCCCAATGAGCAGTTCTTC | CASSSGGSPNEQFF | TRBJ2-1 | TRBV5-1 | few | -
TGTGCCAGTAGTATACAGAGCTCTGGAAACACCATATATTTT | CASSIQSSGNTIYF | TRBJ1-3 | TRBV19 | - | -
TGTGCCAGCAGTGAAGTAGGTGTCTTCAATCAGCCCCAGCATTTT | CASSEVGVFNQPQHF | TRBJ1-5 | TRBV6-1 | few | -
TGTGCCAGCAGTCAAACAGGGGGCGCGTTTAGATGGAGTGAAAAACTGTTTTTT | CASSQTGGAFRWSEKLFF | TRBJ1-4 | TRBV28 | - | TRBD1
TGTGCCAGCAGATCGACAGGGGTCTATGGCTACACCTTC | CASRSTGVYGYTF | TRBJ1-2 | TRBV28 | - | TRBD1
TGTGCCAGCAGCTCTAGCGCCACGGGCGGTGGCGAGCAGTTCTTC | CASSSSATGGGEQFF | TRBJ2-1 | TRBV9 | - | -
TGTGCCAGCCACCACCCCAGAGTCACTGAAGCTTTCTTT | CASHHPRVTEAFF | TRBJ1-1 | TRBV6-1 | once | -
TGTGCCAGCAGCTTTGACTCCTACGAGCAGTACTTC | CASSFDSYEQYF | TRBJ2-7 | TRBV7-2 | - | -
TGCGCCAGCAGCTTGTTGGCGGGGGGCCTCTACGAGCAGTACTTC | CASSLLAGGLYEQYF | TRBJ2-7 | TRBV5-1 | once | TRBD2
TGTGCCAGCAGCTTGGGGACTCCAAACTCAGATACGCAGTATTTT | CASSLGTPNSDTQYF | TRBJ2-3 | TRBV7-6 | - | -
TGTGCCAGCAGCCTCTCCCCCGCGGACCTTGGGAGCCAGTACTTC | CASSLSPADLGSQYF | TRBJ2-5 | TRBV7-3 | - | -
TGCGCCAGCAGCTTTCAACAGGGAAGCGGCGAGCAGTACTTC | CASSFQQGSGEQYF | TRBJ2-7 | TRBV5-1 | few | -